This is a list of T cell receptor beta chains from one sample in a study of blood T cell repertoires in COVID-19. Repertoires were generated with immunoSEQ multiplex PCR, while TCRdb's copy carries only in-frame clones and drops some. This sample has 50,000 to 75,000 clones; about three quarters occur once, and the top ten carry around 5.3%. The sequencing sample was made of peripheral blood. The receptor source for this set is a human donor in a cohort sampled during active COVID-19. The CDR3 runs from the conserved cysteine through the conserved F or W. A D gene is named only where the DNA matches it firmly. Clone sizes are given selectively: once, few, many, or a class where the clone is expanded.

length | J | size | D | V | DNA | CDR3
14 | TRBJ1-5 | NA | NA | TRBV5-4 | TGTGCCAGCAGCTTGGGGACGGGGAATCAGCCCCAGCATTTT | CASSLGTGNQPQHF
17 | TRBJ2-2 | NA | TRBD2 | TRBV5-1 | TGCGCCAGCAGCGAGGGGCCCCAGCGGGGGGACACCGGGGAGCTGTTTTTT | CASSEGPQRGDTGELFF
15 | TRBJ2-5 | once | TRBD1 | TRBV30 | TGTGCCTGGAGTTTGGGACAGGGTGTTGGGGAGACCCAGTACTTC | CAWSLGQGVGETQYF
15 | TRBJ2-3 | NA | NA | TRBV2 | TGTGCCAGCAGGAAGGCCCGGGGAAGCACAGATACGCAGTATTTT | CASRKARGSTDTQYF
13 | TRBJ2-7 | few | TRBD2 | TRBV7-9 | TGTGCCTCCAGGGCTAGCGGGGCTGGGGAGCAGTACTTC | CASRASGAGEQYF
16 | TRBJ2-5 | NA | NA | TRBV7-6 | TGTGCCAGCAGCTCGGGGGGTCGCAGGGGAAGAGAGACCCAGTACTTC | CASSSGGRRGRETQYF
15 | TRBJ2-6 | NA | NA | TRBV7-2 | TGTGCCAGCAGCTTAGGGAGTTCGGGGGCCAACGTCCTGACTTTC | CASSLGSSGANVLTF
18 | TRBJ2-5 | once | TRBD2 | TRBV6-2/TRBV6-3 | TGTGCCAGCAGTTCGGGACTAGGCGGGGGTCAACACCAAGAGACCCAGTACTTC | CASSSGLGGGQHQETQYF
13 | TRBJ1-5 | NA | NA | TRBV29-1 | TGCAGCGTTGAGACCGACAACAATCAGCCCCAGCATTTT | CSVETDNNQPQHF
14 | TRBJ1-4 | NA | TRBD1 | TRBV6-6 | TGTGCCAGCTCTCAACAGGGGGCGAGTGAAAAACTGTTTTTT | CASSQQGASEKLFF
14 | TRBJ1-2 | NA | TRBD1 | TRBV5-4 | TGTGCCAGCAGCTTAACAGGGGAGAACTATGGCTACACCTTC | CASSLTGENYGYTF
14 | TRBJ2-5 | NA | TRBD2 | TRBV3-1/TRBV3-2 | TGTGCCAGCAGCCCCGGACTAGCTAGAGAGACCCAGTACTTC | CASSPGLARETQYF